The 10 T cell receptor beta chains presented below share a single source sample, sequenced in a study of T cell responses to AZD1222 COVID-19 vaccine. Sequenced by immunoSEQ multiplex PCR; TCRdb stores in-frame clones only, minus some. This sample carries about 81,000 clones, approximately 85% of them seen once, and the ten largest clones take about 3.4%. The sample was peripheral blood, taken 28 days after the second AZD1222 dose. The source is an adult who received the AZD1222 COVID-19 vaccine.

The genes are TRBV11-2 and TRBJ1-6; no reliable D call. Trimming stripped 5 bases from V and 7 bases from J, with 12 bases between. The CDR3 extends over 14 amino acids. In germline, CDR1 is SGHAT, CDR2 FQNNGV. Written as DNA, the CDR3 is TGTGCCAGCAGCCCCTCGGACGGCAATTCACCCCTCCACTTT. Protein: CASSPSDGNSPLHF.

The chain joins TRBV5-1 to TRBJ1-2; a possible D gene is TRBD1 (5 bases). CDR1 and CDR2 (germline): SGHRS, YFSETQ. The CDR3 sequence is 13 residues long. V was shortened by 3 bases and J by 7 bases, with 13 bases between the two germline ends. The CDR3 spells CASSSGPVGGYTF. CDR3 sequence (DNA): TGCGCCAGCAGCTCGGGGCCGGTCGGTGGCTACACCTTC. The entire variable domain, with the rest obtained from reference TRBV5-1 and TRBJ1-2, is as follows: KAGVTQTPRYLIKTRGQQVTLSCSPISGHRSVSWYQQTPGQGLQFLFEYFSETQRNKGNFPGRFSGRQFSNSRSEMNVSTLELGDSALYLCASSSGPVGGYTFGSGTRLTVV.

The CDR3 reads CASSVDASGGSGYEQYF. The CDR3 nucleotides are TGTGCCAGCAGCGTAGACGCTAGCGGGGGAAGTGGATACGAGCAGTACTTC. The chain links TRBV9 to TRBJ2-7, with 10 bases fitting TRBD2. Germline lookup yields CDR1 SGDLS and CDR2 YYNGEE. The CDR3 totals 17 residues. The junction had 10 bases not matched to a gene; V was cut back by 0 bases and J by 4 bases.

The rearrangement links TRBV5-1 to TRBJ2-1, with 8 bases aligning to TRBD2. The germline CDR1 and CDR2 sequences are SGHRS and YFSETQ. V trimming: 3 bases; J trimming: 5 bases; junction bases outside the gene matches: 4. The CDR3 contains 14 residues. The CDR3 sequence is CASSSGGLDNEQFF. In DNA, the CDR3 is TGCGCCAGCAGCTCGGGAGGGTTGGACAATGAGCAGTTCTTC. Full variable domain (remainder filled in from reference TRBV5-1 and TRBJ2-1): KAGVTQTPRYLIKTRGQQVTLSCSPISGHRSVSWYQQTPGQGLQFLFEYFSETQRNKGNFPGRFSGRQFSNSRSEMNVSTLELGDSALYLCASSSGGLDNEQFFGPGTRLTVL.

This rearrangement joins TRBV11-2 to TRBJ2-1, with TRBD1 matching 11 bases. The germline gives CDR1 SGHAT, CDR2 FQNNGV. The CDR3 has 17 residues. After removal of 6 bases from V and 9 bases from J, the junction contained 16 bases not matched to a gene. The CDR3 nucleotides read TGTGCCAGCAGAAGGACAGGGGGCGATTCACACAACGGTGAGCAGTTCTTC. Residues: CASRRTGGDSHNGEQFF.

The chain couples TRBV5-6 to TRBJ2-4; TRBD1 matches at 11 bases. The CDR3 runs to 17 residues. The ends lost 0 bases at V and 3 bases at J; junction bases unmatched: 5. From germline, CDR1 is SGHDT and CDR2 YYEEEE. The CDR3 DNA reads TGTGCCAGCAGCTTGGCGGACAGGGGGCTCGTCAAAAACATTCAGTACTTC. This gives the protein CASSLADRGLVKNIQYF.

This chain joins TRBV5-1 and TRBJ2-1; 7 nucleotides agree with TRBD2. Germline CDR1 SGHRS, CDR2 YFSETQ. Germline trimming cut 4 bases from V and 0 bases from J; bases unmatched to any gene: 7. This CDR3 has 16 residues. The DNA of the CDR3 is TGCGCCAGCAGCCAGGTAGCGGGCAGCTCCTACAATGAGCAGTTCTTC. Translation: CASSQVAGSSYNEQFF.

This chain links TRBV20-1 with TRBJ2-1; D remains ambiguous. This CDR3 region has 14 residues. V shed 3 bases and J shed 5 bases, with 14 bases lying between them. Germline values: CDR1 DFQATT, CDR2 SNEGSKA (reference sequence). As DNA, the CDR3 is TGCAGTGCTAGTGTATTGCGTATCGACAATGAGCAGTTCTTC. Translated, it gives CSASVLRIDNEQFF.

On this clone itself: This may be a read error, as it is one base from a much larger clone. Other DNA sequences in this sample translate to the same CDR3. The chain combines TRBV14 with TRBJ2-2; D call uncertain. The V gene lost 1 base and the J gene lost 1 base, with 4 bases spanning the gap. The germline CDR1 and CDR2 sequences are SGHDN and FVKESK. The CDR3 has 14 amino acids. In DNA, the CDR3 is TGTGCCAGCAGCCAAGTCAGGAACACCGGGGAGCTGTTTTTT. Translated, it gives CASSQVRNTGELFF.

V gene TRBV30 combines with J gene TRBJ2-2; D is undetermined. This CDR3 spans 14 amino acids. V lost 1 base and J 3 bases, leaving 9 bases between the germline ends. Germline lookup yields CDR1 GTSNPN and CDR2 SVGIG (reference sequence). The CDR3 spells CAWSGPYYTGELFF. DNA of the CDR3: TGTGCCTGGAGTGGCCCATATTACACCGGGGAGCTGTTTTTT.